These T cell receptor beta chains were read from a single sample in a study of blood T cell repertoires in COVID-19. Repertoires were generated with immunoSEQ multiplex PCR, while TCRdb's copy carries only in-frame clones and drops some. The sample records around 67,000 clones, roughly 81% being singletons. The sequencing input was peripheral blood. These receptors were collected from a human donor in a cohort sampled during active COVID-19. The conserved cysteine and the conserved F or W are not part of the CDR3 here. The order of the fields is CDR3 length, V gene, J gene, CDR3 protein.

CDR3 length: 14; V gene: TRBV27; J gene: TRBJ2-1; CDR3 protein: ASSLSTTSGYNEQF
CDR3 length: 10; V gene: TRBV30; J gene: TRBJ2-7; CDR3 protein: AWTRGPAEQY
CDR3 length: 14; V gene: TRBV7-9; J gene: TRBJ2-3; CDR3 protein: ASSSGTGWVTDTQY
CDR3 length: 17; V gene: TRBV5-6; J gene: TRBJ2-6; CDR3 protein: ASSAPGQLGLSGANVLT
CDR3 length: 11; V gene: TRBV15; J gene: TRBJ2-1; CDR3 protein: ATSTGQWVEQF
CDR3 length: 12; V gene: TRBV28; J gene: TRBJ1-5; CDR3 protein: ASQGQGAHQPQH
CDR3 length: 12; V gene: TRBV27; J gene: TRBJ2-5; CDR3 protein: ASSLAPRQETQY
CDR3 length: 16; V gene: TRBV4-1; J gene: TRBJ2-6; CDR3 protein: ASTPEGQGIGGANVLT
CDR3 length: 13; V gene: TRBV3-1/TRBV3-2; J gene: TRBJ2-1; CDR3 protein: ASSQIGTGNNEQF
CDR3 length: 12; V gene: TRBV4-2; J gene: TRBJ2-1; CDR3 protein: ASSQGGPEVEQF